The TCR beta chain described here comes from a study of shared clonotypes between healthy human individuals (dated by TCRdb to the early 2020s). Looking at the study overall: A couple of women and a few men aged 18 to 49 years were included in the cohort. For each donor, three plates each were used for CD4 naive and CD4 memory, two plates were used for CD8 naive, and one plate was used for CD8 memory. To estimate repertoire size and how much clonotypes are shared between individuals, the study performed deep sequencing of blood TCR repertoires from 4 to 6 healthy adults. Each donor's leukapheresis produced roughly between roughly 0.85 and 9.5 billion PBMCs. To increase sequencing depth and limit assay-specific biases, different laboratories used diverse techniques to prepare libraries and sequence TCR repertoires. Broader findings and caveats from the paper: Rarefaction of sorted-subset datasets indicated incomplete sequencing despite the large sequencing depth. Based on pairwise subsampling, the degree of clonotype sharing among donors was expected to be affected by sequencing depth. Compared with non-shared clonotypes, clonotypes shared by all four sorted-subset donors had higher generation probabilities. Sampling was restricted to blood, and TCR repertoires in tissues likely differ from the TCR repertoires found in blood. The genetic and exposure-history diversity represented was limited by the small number of donors. Naive subsets generally had larger estimated clonotype richness than memory subsets. About 5% of naive CD4, 3% to 4% of naive CD8, around 2.3% of memory CD4, and 0.4% of memory CD8 clonotypes were shared across a handful of donors.

Healthy HIV-negative adults with no recently reported acute infections or vaccinations were included as donors. Every donor was a Caucasian adult living in Nashville, Tennessee, USA. CD4+ T cells were enriched by magnetic negative selection; naive cells were then positively selected on CD45RA, and the negative fraction formed the memory subset. Blood was collected by leukapheresis, and PBMCs were isolated by Ficoll-Histopaque density gradient centrifugation and then cryopreserved in liquid nitrogen vapor phase. Analytical flow cytometry was used to check the purity and quantity of each magnetically sorted T cell population. Genomic DNA was isolated from each sorted fraction and quantified by UV absorbance on a Nanodrop 2000c. TCR CDR3 regions were amplified from genomic DNA by multiplex PCR using the deep immunoSEQ assay. Extracted genomic DNA from each cell subset was distributed evenly across all wells of several immunoSEQ 96-well plates, and each plate was treated as a replicate. Each replicate PCR for sorted subsets received around 200 ng genomic DNA, equal to tens of thousands of T cell genomes. Purified libraries were quantified with a Qubit 3.0 fluorometer, sized on a Bioanalyzer 2100, and re-quantified with the KAPA Library Quantification kit. A separate single-read 150-cycle Illumina NextSeq 550 flow cell was used to sequence each immunoSEQ 96-well plate. Per the authors' processing: Because the immunoSEQ output included only junctional sequences and no quality scores, the filtering could not be the same as the filtering used for full-length reads. To assign V/J genes and CDR3, sequences were annotated using PyIR, a Python wrapper for IgBLAST v1.9, with IMGT germline references. Reads were filtered out if the reads had weak V/J assignments (E-value above 1e-6), no CDR3, stop codons, out-of-frame junctions, or ambiguous translated residues. V3J clonotypes were defined by identical inferred V gene, J gene, and CDR3 amino acid sequence. The percentage overlap between two repertoires was calculated by dividing the number of shared unique clonotypes by the size of the smaller repertoire. RTK rarefaction, the Chao1 estimator, and Recon v2.1 estimates of unobserved clonotypes were used to assess repertoire richness. Generation probabilities were computed with OLGA for all TCRbeta clonotypes obtained by the gDNA method from a handful of donors. This immuneACCESS table, as held by TCRdb, lists in-frame sequences with V and J called but not all clones. Of the missing ones, under half trace to an unresolved V gene in checked studies; the others have no known cause. The V and J calls and the clone size are those of that table, but D and trimming were determined from the DNA. Present in this sample are more than 550,000 clones, approximately 72% of which were seen just once. The top ten clonotypes cover more than 1.5% of the sample.

Looking up the germline V gene yields CDR1 SGHTA and CDR2 FQGNSA. Its CDR3 holds 14 amino acids, cysteine through phenylalanine. Of all the DNA, just the CDR3 is kept, 42 bases in frame from base 1. V and J lose 1 base and 6 bases, and a span of 10 bases separates them. As regards this clone: Its cognate antigen has yet to be identified. No base quality values were provided; no much bigger clone lies one nucleotide off.

The receptor was derived from a woman aged 25 to 39 in good health. Sequenced sample: memory CD4+ T cells sorted from blood. What the cell subset or site label conveys for this sample: CD45RA-negative fraction. This chain is built from TRBV7-2 and TRBJ2-1; the D gene identity is not certain. DNA sequence: TGTGCCAGCAGCTTAGGTGGTAGCCTCAATGAGCAGTTCTTC. This sequence encodes CASSLGGSLNEQFF.